These 19 T cell receptor beta chains were sequenced from one sample in a study of beta chain features in type 1 diabetes. The entirety of the isolated RNA underwent reverse transcription, so expressed TCRB transcripts were sequenced. Using immunoSEQ multiplex PCR, the repertoire was profiled, and TCRdb retains in-frame clones only, with some absent. Altogether about 360,000 clones are present, around 13% being singletons, with the ten largest covering approximately 0.015%. Sequenced material: naive CD4+ T cells from blood. All receptors come from a man aged 18 to 29 in good health.

The J gene is TRBJ1-1, the V gene TRBV4-3; D unclear. This CDR3 has 16 residues. Germline assignment: CDR1 LGHNA and CDR2 YSLEER. V lost 0 bases and J lost 7, with 18 bases in between. CDR3 sequence: CASSQDSWALTDEAFF. In nucleotides, the CDR3 is TGCGCCAGCAGCCAAGATAGTTGGGCTCTCACCGATGAAGCTTTCTTT.

The sample holds a few counts of this clone. This sequence joins TRBV9 and TRBJ1-2, with D uncertain. This CDR3 has 13 residues. The V gene lost 0 bases and the J gene lost 4 bases, with 7 bases spanning the gap. Germline loops: CDR1 SGDLS, CDR2 YYNGEE. The CDR3 DNA is TGTGCCAGCAGCGTAGGGGAGGGCTATGGCTACACCTTC. It specifies CASSVGEGYGYTF.

As DNA, the CDR3 is TGTGCCAGCAGTTTAGGATCGGGGACAGGACCAACTGAAGCTTTCTTT. Translating it yields CASSLGSGTGPTEAFF. The chain has TRBV28 and TRBJ1-1; 8 bases fit TRBD1. Trimming cost V 2 bases and J 5 bases; bases outside gene matches: 10. Germline loops: CDR1 MDHEN, CDR2 SYDVKM. This CDR3 comprises 16 residues. The whole variable domain, remainder taken from reference TRBV28 and TRBJ1-1, is DVKVTQSSRYLVKRTGEKVFLECVQDMDHENMFWYRQDPGLGLRLIYFSYDVKMKEKGDIPEGYSVSREKKERFSLILESASTNQTSMYLCASSLGSGTGPTEAFFGQGTRLTVV.

J is TRBJ2-1 and V is TRBV21-1; the table's D gene call, TRBD1, was not cross checked with the DNA. TRBV21-1 is shown as a pseudogene. The CDR3 is 12 amino acids. The CDR3 nucleotides read TGTGCCAGCAGCCGACAGGCTCTCCCCCAGTTCTTC. Encoded protein: CASSRQALPQFF.

The V call is TRBV28, the J call TRBJ2-3; D remains ambiguous. The CDR3 covers 14 residues. V lost 7 bases to trimming and J lost 0 bases, with 11 bases between them. Per the germline V gene, CDR1 is MDHEN and CDR2 is SYDVKM. CDR3 in amino acids: CASIYGRSTDTQYF. CDR3 sequence (DNA): TGTGCCAGCATCTATGGCAGGAGCACAGATACGCAGTATTTT.

This clone appeared a few times. The V call is TRBV29-1, the J call TRBJ2-3, with 11 positions matching TRBD2. The CDR3 spans 16 residues. Unmatched junction bases numbered 8, after V lost 3 bases and J lost 3 bases. The germline V gene encodes CDR1 SQVTM and CDR2 ANQGSEA. CDR3 nucleotides: TGCAGCGTTGAGTTTCATAGCGGGAGGGCGACAGATACGCAGTATTTT. Its protein product is CSVEFHSGRATDTQYF.

This clone was seen only a few times. This rearrangement joins TRBV7-3 to TRBJ2-6; 8 positions match TRBD1. V was clipped by 3 bases and J by 2 bases; unmatched bases: 6. This CDR3 comprises 17 residues. In germline, CDR1 is SGHTA, CDR2 FQGTGA. The CDR3 sequence is CASSFGQGGPGANVLTF. In DNA, the CDR3 is TGTGCCAGCAGCTTCGGACAGGGTGGACCTGGGGCCAACGTCCTGACTTTC.

This chain links TRBV19 with TRBJ1-2, with D unclear. Trimming took 6 bases from V and 0 from J, leaving 11 bases between them. Germline values: CDR1 LNHDA, CDR2 SQIVND (reference sequence). The CDR3 spans 14 residues. Here the CDR3 reads CASSLRRSNYGYTF. CDR3 sequence (DNA): TGTGCCAGTAGCCTCAGGCGCTCTAACTATGGCTACACCTTC.

The chain recombines TRBV5-4 with TRBJ2-6, with D unresolved. The CDR3 spans 15 residues. Trimming stripped 0 bases from V and 0 bases from J, with 4 bases between. Germline V gene data show CDR1 as SGHNT and CDR2 as YYREEE (reference sequence). The CDR3 DNA reads TGTGCCAGCAGCTTGGTAGCCTCTGGGGCCAACGTCCTGACTTTC. Its translation is CASSLVASGANVLTF. Together with reference TRBV5-4 and TRBJ2-6, the CDR3 gives the full variable domain: ETGVTQSPTHLIKTRGQQVTLRCSSQSGHNTVSWYQQALGQGPQFIFQYYREEENGRGNFPPRFSGLQFPNYSSELNVNALELDDSALYLCASSLVASGANVLTFGAGSRLTVL.

This clone was observed a handful of times. The rearrangement joins TRBV4-1 to TRBJ2-4; D gene uncertain. This CDR3 is 12 amino acids long. Germline lookup yields CDR1 MGHRA and CDR2 YSYEKL. V lost 3 bases to trimming and J lost 9 bases, with 9 bases between them. The CDR3 sequence: CASSHYQAIQYF. DNA for the CDR3: TGCGCCAGCAGCCATTATCAGGCCATTCAGTACTTC.

CDR3 in amino acids: CASSVAGDTYNEQFF. The CDR3 DNA reads as TGTGCCAGCAGCGTAGCGGGAGATACATACAATGAGCAGTTCTTC. The chain links TRBV9 to TRBJ2-1; a possible D gene is TRBD2 (6 bases). The ends were cut back, 0 bases at V and 4 bases at J, with 11 bases in the middle. This CDR3 is 15 amino acids long. Germline V gives CDR1 SGDLS, CDR2 YYNGEE.

This clone was detected only a few times. The chain links TRBV30 to TRBJ1-6; a weak D match, TRBD1 (5 bases). Germline CDR1 is GTSNPN and CDR2 is SVGIG (reference sequence). The CDR3 extends over 13 amino acids. Trimming removed 8 bases from V and 10 bases from J, with 18 bases in between. CDR3 coding DNA: TGTGCCCACCGGGGCGGGGGGGGATCACCCCTCCACTTT. This codes for CAHRGGGGSPLHF.

This clone occurred a few times. The rearrangement joins TRBV4-3 to TRBJ1-3; no clear D gene. This CDR3 spans 17 amino acids. The germline V and J ends were trimmed by 3 bases and 2 bases, with 17 bases remaining between them. Germline V gene data show CDR1 as LGHNA and CDR2 as YSLEER. The DNA of the CDR3 is TGCGCCAGCAGCCAGCAGCTGGGCAGGTTGACTGGAAACACCATATATTTT. Encoded protein: CASSQQLGRLTGNTIYF.

This rearrangement joins TRBV29-1 to TRBJ1-5; TRBD1 is a possible D gene (6 bases). V dropped 3 bases and J dropped 6 bases, with 15 bases sitting between them. This CDR3 region has 14 residues. The germline CDR1 and CDR2 sequences are SQVTM and ANQGSEA. The CDR3: CSVDGDKVGQPQHF. Here the CDR3 DNA reads TGCAGCGTTGACGGGGACAAGGTGGGTCAGCCCCAGCATTTT.

This clone has a handful of counts. The V call is TRBV19, the J call TRBJ1-1; D is perhaps TRBD1 (5 bases). V was pared by 1 base and J by 4 bases, with 10 bases between. The CDR3 is 14 residues long. Germline loops: CDR1 LNHDA, CDR2 SQIVND (reference sequence). CDR3 sequence (DNA): TGTGCCAGTAGTATAGTTTCCGGGGGCACTGAAGCTTTCTTT. This gives the protein CASSIVSGGTEAFF.

This clone has a handful of counts. V usage is TRBV30 and J usage is TRBJ1-1, with D possibly matching TRBD1 (5 bases). CDR1 and CDR2 (germline): GTSNPN, SVGIG (reference sequence). The CDR3 has 15 amino acids. V dropped 7 bases and J dropped 0 bases, with 18 bases sitting between them. CDR3 in DNA: TGTGCCTTTAGGGCGGGGGAGGGGATGAACACTGAAGCTTTCTTT. It translates to CAFRAGEGMNTEAFF.

This clone showed up just a few times. A junction boundary mismatches the germline segment, possibly from a read error. The DNA of the CDR3 is TGTGCCAGCAGCCTAGCGGGTCAGGGACTAGCGGGAGGGAATGAGCAGTTCTTC. Protein sequence: CASSLAGQGLAGGNEQFF. The chain combines TRBV7-2 with TRBJ2-1; 16 bases align to TRBD2. This CDR3 has 18 residues. In germline, CDR1 is SGHTA, CDR2 FQGNSA.

V gene TRBV11-2 combines with J gene TRBJ2-3; D perhaps matches TRBD2 (6 bases). Germline V gene lookup returns CDR1 SGHAT and CDR2 FQNNGV. The CDR3 sequence is 14 residues long. V lost 5 bases and J 5 bases, leaving 14 bases between the germline ends. The CDR3 DNA reads as TGTGCCAGCAGCCAAGGAGGGCCAAGAGATACGCAGTATTTT. This translates into CASSQGGPRDTQYF.

This clone was picked up a small number of times. V gene TRBV6-1 combines with J gene TRBJ1-1, with 7 bases that match TRBD1. CDR3 length: 13 residues. Germline V gene data show CDR1 as MNHNS and CDR2 as SASEGT. V shed 8 bases, J shed 10 bases, and the junction held 13 bases outside the gene matches. CDR3 loop: CASPEHRGGRAFF. As DNA, the CDR3 is TGTGCCAGCCCAGAGCACAGGGGAGGACGAGCTTTCTTT.